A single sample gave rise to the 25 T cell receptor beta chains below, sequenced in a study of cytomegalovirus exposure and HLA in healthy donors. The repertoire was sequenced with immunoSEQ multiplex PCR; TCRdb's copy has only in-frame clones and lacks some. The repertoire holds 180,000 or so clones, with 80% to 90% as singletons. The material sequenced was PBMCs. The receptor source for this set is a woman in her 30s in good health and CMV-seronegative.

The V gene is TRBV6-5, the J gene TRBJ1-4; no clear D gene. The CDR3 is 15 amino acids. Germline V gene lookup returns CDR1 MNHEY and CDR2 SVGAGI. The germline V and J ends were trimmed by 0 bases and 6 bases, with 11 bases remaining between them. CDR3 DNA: TGTGCCAGCAGTTACTCGGCCAGGAGGGATGAAAAACTGTTTTTT. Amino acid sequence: CASSYSARRDEKLFF.

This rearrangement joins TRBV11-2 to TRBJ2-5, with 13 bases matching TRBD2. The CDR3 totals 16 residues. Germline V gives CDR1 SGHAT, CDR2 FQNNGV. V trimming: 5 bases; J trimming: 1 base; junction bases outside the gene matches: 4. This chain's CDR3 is CASSPRLAGGQETQYF. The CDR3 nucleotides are TGTGCCAGCAGCCCAAGACTAGCGGGGGGCCAAGAGACCCAGTACTTC.

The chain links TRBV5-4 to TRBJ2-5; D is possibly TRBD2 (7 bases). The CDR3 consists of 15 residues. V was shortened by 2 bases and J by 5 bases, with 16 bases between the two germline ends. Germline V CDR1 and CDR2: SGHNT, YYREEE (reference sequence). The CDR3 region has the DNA TGTGCCAGCAGCTTCCAGGAGGGGGGGGCGGAGACCCAGTACTTC. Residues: CASSFQEGGAETQYF.

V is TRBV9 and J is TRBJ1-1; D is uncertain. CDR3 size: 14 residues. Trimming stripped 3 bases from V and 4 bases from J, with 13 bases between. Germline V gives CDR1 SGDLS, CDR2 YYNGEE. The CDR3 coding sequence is TGTGCCAGCAGCGCCCGGACTGTGAGCACTGAAGCTTTCTTT. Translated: CASSARTVSTEAFF.

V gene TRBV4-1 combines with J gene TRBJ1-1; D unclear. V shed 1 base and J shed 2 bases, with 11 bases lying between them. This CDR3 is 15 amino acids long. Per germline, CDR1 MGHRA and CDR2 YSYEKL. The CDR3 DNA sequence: TGCGCCAGCAGCCAAGCTCCCCAGGCCAACACTGAAGCTTTCTTT. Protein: CASSQAPQANTEAFF.

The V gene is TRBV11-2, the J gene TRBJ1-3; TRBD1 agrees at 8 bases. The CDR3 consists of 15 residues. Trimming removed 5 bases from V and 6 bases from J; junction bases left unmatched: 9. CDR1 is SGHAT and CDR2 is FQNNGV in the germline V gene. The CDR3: CASSRTLDRVNTIYF. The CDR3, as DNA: TGTGCCAGCAGCCGCACCCTGGACAGGGTAAACACCATATATTTT.

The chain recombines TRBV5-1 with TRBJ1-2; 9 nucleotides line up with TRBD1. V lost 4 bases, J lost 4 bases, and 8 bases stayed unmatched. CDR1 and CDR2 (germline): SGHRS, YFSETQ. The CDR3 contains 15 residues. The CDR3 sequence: CASSHPDRGGYGYTF. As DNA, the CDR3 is TGCGCCAGCAGCCACCCGGACAGGGGTGGCTATGGCTACACCTTC.

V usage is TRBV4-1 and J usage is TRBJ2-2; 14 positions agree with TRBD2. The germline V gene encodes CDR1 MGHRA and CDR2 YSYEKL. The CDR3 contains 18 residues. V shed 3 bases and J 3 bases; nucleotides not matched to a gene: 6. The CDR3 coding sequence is TGCGCCAGCAGCCATGGACTAGCGGGGGGTCCTTACACCGGGGAGCTGTTTTTT. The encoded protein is CASSHGLAGGPYTGELFF.

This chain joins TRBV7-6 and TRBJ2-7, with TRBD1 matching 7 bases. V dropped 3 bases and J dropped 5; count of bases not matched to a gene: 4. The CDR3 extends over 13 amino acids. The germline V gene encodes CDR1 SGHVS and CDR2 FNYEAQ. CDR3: CASSFGQADEQYF. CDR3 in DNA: TGTGCCAGCAGCTTCGGACAGGCAGACGAGCAGTACTTC.

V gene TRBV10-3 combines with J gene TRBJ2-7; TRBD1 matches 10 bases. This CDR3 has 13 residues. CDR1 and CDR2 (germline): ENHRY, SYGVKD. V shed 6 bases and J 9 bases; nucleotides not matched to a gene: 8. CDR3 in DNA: TGTGCCATCAGCGAAGGACAGGGGGGATGGCAGTACTTC. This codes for CAISEGQGGWQYF.

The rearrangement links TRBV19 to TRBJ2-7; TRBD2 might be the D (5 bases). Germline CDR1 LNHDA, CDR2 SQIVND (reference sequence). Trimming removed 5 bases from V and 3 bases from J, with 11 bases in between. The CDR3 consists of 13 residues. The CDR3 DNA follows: TGTGCCAGTAGTTCCAGCGAGGGCTACGAGCAGTACTTC. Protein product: CASSSSEGYEQYF.

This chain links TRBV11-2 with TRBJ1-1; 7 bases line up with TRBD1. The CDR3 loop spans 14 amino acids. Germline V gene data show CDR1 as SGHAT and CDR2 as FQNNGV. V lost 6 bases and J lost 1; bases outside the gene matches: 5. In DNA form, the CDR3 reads TGTGCCAGCAGGAGACAGGGCCAGAACACTGAAGCTTTCTTT. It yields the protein CASRRQGQNTEAFF.

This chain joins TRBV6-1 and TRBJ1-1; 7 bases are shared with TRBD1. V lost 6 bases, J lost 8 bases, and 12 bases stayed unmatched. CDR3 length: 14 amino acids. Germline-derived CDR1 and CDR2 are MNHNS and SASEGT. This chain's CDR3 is CASRASRDSWEAFF. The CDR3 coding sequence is TGTGCCAGCAGGGCTTCCCGGGACAGCTGGGAAGCTTTCTTT.

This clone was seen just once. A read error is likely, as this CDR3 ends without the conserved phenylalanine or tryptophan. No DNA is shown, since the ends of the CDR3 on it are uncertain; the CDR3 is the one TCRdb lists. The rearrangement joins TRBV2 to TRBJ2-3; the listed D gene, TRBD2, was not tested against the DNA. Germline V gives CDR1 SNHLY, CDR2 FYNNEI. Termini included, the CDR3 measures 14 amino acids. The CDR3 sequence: CASSELKSSGGPTL.

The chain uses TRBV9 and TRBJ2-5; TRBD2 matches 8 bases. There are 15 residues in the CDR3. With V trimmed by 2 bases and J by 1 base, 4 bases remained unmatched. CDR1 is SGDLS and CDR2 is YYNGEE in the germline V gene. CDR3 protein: CASSVLGGVQETQYF. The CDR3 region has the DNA TGTGCCAGCAGCGTTCTCGGGGGGGTCCAAGAGACCCAGTACTTC.

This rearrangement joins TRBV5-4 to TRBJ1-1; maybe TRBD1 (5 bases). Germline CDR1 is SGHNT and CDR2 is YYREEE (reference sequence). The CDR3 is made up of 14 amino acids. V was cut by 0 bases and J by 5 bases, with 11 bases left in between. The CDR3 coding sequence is TGTGCCAGCAGCTTGGTGGGGGGAGATACTGAAGCTTTCTTT. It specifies CASSLVGGDTEAFF. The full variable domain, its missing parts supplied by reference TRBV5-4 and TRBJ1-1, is ETGVTQSPTHLIKTRGQQVTLRCSSQSGHNTVSWYQQALGQGPQFIFQYYREEENGRGNFPPRFSGLQFPNYSSELNVNALELDDSALYLCASSLVGGDTEAFFGQGTRLTVV.

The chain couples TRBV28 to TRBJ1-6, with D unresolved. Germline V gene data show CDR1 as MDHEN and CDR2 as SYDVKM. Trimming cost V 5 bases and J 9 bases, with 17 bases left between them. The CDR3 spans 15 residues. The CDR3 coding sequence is TGTGCCAGCAGTCCCCCTAGCACCTTTAGTTCACCCCTCCACTTT. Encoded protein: CASSPPSTFSSPLHF.

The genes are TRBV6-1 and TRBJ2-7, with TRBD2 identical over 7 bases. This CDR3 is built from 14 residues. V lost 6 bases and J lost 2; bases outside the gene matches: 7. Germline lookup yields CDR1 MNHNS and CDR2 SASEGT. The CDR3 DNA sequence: TGTGCCAGCAGCCCCGGACTAGTACCCTACGAGCAGTACTTC. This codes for CASSPGLVPYEQYF.

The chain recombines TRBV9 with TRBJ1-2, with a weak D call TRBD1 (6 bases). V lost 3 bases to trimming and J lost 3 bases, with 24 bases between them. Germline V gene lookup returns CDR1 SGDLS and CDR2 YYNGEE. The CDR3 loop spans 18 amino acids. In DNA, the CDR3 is TGTGCCAGCAGCGCCCCTGGGGGTCAGGGGCCTCGGGACTATGGCTACACCTTC. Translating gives CASSAPGGQGPRDYGYTF.

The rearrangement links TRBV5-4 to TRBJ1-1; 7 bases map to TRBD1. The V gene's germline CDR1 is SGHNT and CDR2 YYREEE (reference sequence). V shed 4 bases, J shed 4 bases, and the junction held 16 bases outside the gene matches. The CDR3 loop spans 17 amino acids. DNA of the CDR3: TGTGCCAGCAGCCCAAACCTTCCGGGACAGACAATCACTGAAGCTTTCTTT. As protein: CASSPNLPGQTITEAFF.

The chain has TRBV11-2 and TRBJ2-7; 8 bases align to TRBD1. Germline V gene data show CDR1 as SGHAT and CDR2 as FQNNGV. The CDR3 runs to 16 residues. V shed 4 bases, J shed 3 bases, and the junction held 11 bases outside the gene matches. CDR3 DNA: TGTGCCAGCAGCTCCTTGGGTAGGGACAGGTTCTACGAGCAGTACTTC. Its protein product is CASSSLGRDRFYEQYF.

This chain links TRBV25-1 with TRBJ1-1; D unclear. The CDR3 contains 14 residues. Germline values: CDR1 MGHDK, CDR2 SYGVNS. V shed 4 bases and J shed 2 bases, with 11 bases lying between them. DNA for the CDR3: TGTGCCAGCAGTGCATCAGGAAGTAACACTGAAGCTTTCTTT. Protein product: CASSASGSNTEAFF.

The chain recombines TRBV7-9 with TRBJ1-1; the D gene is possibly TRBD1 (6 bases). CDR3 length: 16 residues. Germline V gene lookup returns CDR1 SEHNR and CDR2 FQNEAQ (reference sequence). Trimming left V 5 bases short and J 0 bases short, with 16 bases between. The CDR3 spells CASSPRDTWLNTEAFF. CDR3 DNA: TGTGCCAGCAGCCCCCGGGACACCTGGTTGAACACTGAAGCTTTCTTT.

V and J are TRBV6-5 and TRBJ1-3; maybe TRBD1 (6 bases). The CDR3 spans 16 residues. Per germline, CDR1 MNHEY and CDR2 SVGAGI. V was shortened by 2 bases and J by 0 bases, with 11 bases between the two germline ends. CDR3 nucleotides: TGTGCCAGCAGTTACGGTACAGGGAGCTCTGGAAACACCATATATTTT. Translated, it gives CASSYGTGSSGNTIYF.

The CDR3 DNA reads TGCGCCAGCAGCCAAAGACTAGCGGGGGACACCGGGGAGCTGTTTTTT. This sequence encodes CASSQRLAGDTGELFF. The V gene is TRBV4-3, the J gene TRBJ2-2, with 12 positions matching TRBD2. Unmatched junction bases numbered 1, after V lost 2 bases and J lost 3 bases. This CDR3 is built from 16 residues. Germline V gives CDR1 LGHNA, CDR2 YSLEER.